These 24 T cell receptor beta chains were all obtained from the same sample, sequenced in a study of regulatory T cells in long-lasting Graves disease. Time point given: newly diagnosed GD, antithyroid drugs for less than 3 months. The authors made the TCR library using RNA they extracted from PBMCs. The TCR beta library used iRepertoire HTBI primers with Arm-PCR amplification of CDR3. TCRdb re-called the multiplex PCR reads with MiXCR, one entry per CDR3 protein. Of 400,000 to 450,000 distinct CDR3 sequences listed, 14% to 15% are singletons. These same records also appear under a second study, on T cells in Graves' hyperthyroidism and ophthalmopathy.

The sample here was peripheral blood mononuclear cells (PBMCs), taken at new diagnosis, from a patient treated with antithyroid drugs. The receptors originated from a woman aged 30 to 39 with Graves disease.

The chain couples TRBV24-1 to TRBJ2-7; D may be TRBD1 (5 bases). This CDR3 spans 12 amino acids. Trimming took off 7 bases at V and 3 bases at J, with 9 bases between the two ends. Looked up from germline, CDR1 is KGHDR and CDR2 is SFDVKD. DNA for the CDR3: TGTGCCACCAGCTTGACAGACTACGAGCAGTACTTC. It encodes CATSLTDYEQYF.

There are a few counts of this clonotype. The V gene is TRBV14, the J gene TRBJ1-6; D is uncertain. The CDR3 runs 14 residues. The V end was cut by 2 bases, the J end by 7 bases, with 9 bases between. Germline V gene data show CDR1 as SGHDN and CDR2 as FVKESK. The CDR3 region is CASSQRAENSPLHF. CDR3 coding DNA: TGTGCCAGCAGCCAACGAGCTGAGAATTCACCCCTCCACTTT.

In this sample, this clonotype turned up many times. As DNA, the CDR3 is TGTGCCAGCAGCCGACCGGGTGGGGTGGGAGCCAAAAACATTCAGTACTTC. This encodes CASSRPGGVGAKNIQYF. The rearrangement joins TRBV28 to TRBJ2-4; D is unclear. From germline, CDR1 is MDHEN and CDR2 SYDVKM. The CDR3 is 17 amino acids. The V end was cut by 6 bases, the J end by 0 bases, with 18 bases between.

A word on this clonotype: A much larger clone sits a single nucleotide away, making a read error possible. The chain links TRBV6-2 or TRBV6-3 to TRBJ2-5; no firm D call. The CDR3 has 11 residues. Per germline, CDR1 MNHEY and CDR2 SVGEGT. CDR3 in DNA: TGTGTCAGCATCCGGGAAGAGACCCAGTACTTC. It encodes CVSIREETQYF.

This clonotype was seen repeatedly, ten times or more. V is TRBV5-1 and J is TRBJ1-1; a weak D match, TRBD1 (6 bases). The V and J ends lost 3 bases and 5 bases respectively, with 14 bases between them. Germline V CDR1 and CDR2: SGHRS, YFSETQ. The CDR3 runs 14 residues. The CDR3 region is CASSWRYRVTEAFF. CDR3 nucleotides: TGCGCCAGCAGCTGGAGATACAGGGTGACTGAAGCTTTCTTT.

The chain has TRBV12-5 and TRBJ2-1, with a tentative D call TRBD1 (6 bases). The CDR3 loop spans 15 amino acids. The V end lost 0 bases, the J end lost 0 bases, and 6 bases lay between the germline ends. Germline CDR1 and CDR2: LGHNT and FRNRAP. This chain's CDR3 is CASGLVGGSYNEQFF. In DNA, the CDR3 is TGTGCTAGTGGTTTGGTAGGGGGCTCCTACAATGAGCAGTTCTTC.

This chain links TRBV15 with TRBJ1-5; maybe TRBD1 (5 bases). Trimming took 0 bases from V and 7 from J, leaving 10 bases between them. The germline V gene has CDR1 LNHNV and CDR2 YYDKDF (reference sequence). This CDR3 spans 14 amino acids. The CDR3 coding sequence is TGTGCCACCAGCAGAGATGAAGGGGACCAGCCCCAGCATTTT. Protein sequence: CATSRDEGDQPQHF.

The V and J genes are TRBV4-1 and TRBJ2-1; maybe TRBD2 (6 bases). The CDR3 consists of 14 residues. V shed 1 base and J shed 10 bases, with 14 bases lying between them. Germline V lookup: CDR1 MGHRA, CDR2 YSYEKL. CDR3 nucleotides: TGCGCCAGCAGCCAAGCGGCGCCTAGCGACGAGCAGTTCTTC. Its translation: CASSQAAPSDEQFF.

The table lists this clonotype with a few counts. The chain combines TRBV12-3 or TRBV12-4 with TRBJ2-7, with D maybe TRBD2 (5 bases). The CDR3 sequence is 14 residues long. V lost 6 bases and J lost 8, with 20 bases in between. This CDR3 is CASSPILERGKQYF. The CDR3 DNA follows: TGTGCCAGCAGCCCCATCCTAGAGCGAGGGAAGCAGTACTTC.

The rearrangement joins TRBV24-1 to TRBJ2-7; the match to TRBD1 covers 10 bases. Per germline, CDR1 KGHDR and CDR2 SFDVKD. Trimming removed 7 bases from V and 3 bases from J; junction bases left unmatched: 8. The CDR3 contains 15 residues. The chain's CDR3 is CATRAGTGAFYEQYF. Here the CDR3 DNA reads TGTGCCACCAGAGCCGGGACAGGGGCTTTCTACGAGCAGTACTTC.

This clonotype was observed a handful of times. CDR3 in DNA: TGTGCCATCCGAACTGGACAGGGATCCACTGAAGCTTTCTTT. Its protein product is CAIRTGQGSTEAFF. This rearrangement joins TRBV10-3 to TRBJ1-1; 8 bases agree with TRBD1. The CDR3 contains 14 residues. CDR1 ENHRY and CDR2 SYGVKD come from the germline V gene. V trimming: 8 bases; J trimming: 4 bases; junction bases outside the gene matches: 9.

The chain couples TRBV12-3 or TRBV12-4 to TRBJ1-5; maybe TRBD1 (5 bases). Trimming removed 9 bases from V and 6 bases from J, with 12 bases in between. The CDR3 is 12 residues long. The DNA of the CDR3 is TGTGCCAGTTCGGTCGGGGGTCAGCCCCAGCATTTT. This sequence encodes CASSVGGQPQHF.

This rearrangement joins TRBV5-1 to TRBJ2-5, with D uncertain. Trimming took off 0 bases at V and 4 bases at J, with 10 bases between the two ends. This CDR3 region has 14 residues. CDR1 is SGHRS and CDR2 is YFSETQ in the germline V gene. The CDR3 loop is CASSLVGRSETQYF. CDR3 nucleotides: TGCGCCAGCAGCTTGGTTGGCAGGTCAGAGACCCAGTACTTC.

This clonotype showed up many times. The rearrangement joins TRBV27 to TRBJ2-7; D gene uncertain. The CDR3 is 14 amino acids. The germline gives CDR1 MNHEY, CDR2 SMNVEV (reference sequence). V was shortened by 8 bases and J by 7 bases, with 21 bases between the two germline ends. CDR3 DNA: TGTGCCAGCCACCCCCCCTCCACTAAAAGGGAGCAGTACTTC. Encoded protein: CASHPPSTKREQYF.

This clonotype was counted ten times or more. This sequence joins TRBV7-2 and TRBJ1-5; D uncertain. CDR1 is SGHTA and CDR2 is FQGNSA in the germline V gene. The length of the CDR3 is 14 residues. V dropped 1 base and J dropped 3 bases, with 7 bases sitting between them. In DNA, the CDR3 is TGTGCCAGCAGCTTAGTAGACGTCAATCAGCCCCAGCATTTT. Translation: CASSLVDVNQPQHF.

This clonotype has at least ten counts. The V gene is TRBV11-2, the J gene TRBJ2-7; weak D call: TRBD2 (5 bases). There are 15 residues in the CDR3. The germline gives CDR1 SGHAT, CDR2 FQNNGV. The V end was cut by 1 base, the J end by 2 bases, with 12 bases between. The CDR3, as DNA: TGTGCCAGCAGCTTAGCCGGGGTCGATACCTACGAGCAGTACTTC. Translating it yields CASSLAGVDTYEQYF.

In regard to this clonotype: The germline gene is not matched at one end of the junction; a read error may be the cause. The chain links TRBV2 to TRBJ2-6; 12 nucleotides match TRBD1. This CDR3 comprises 19 residues. Germline V lookup: CDR1 SNHLY, CDR2 FYNNEI. The CDR3 DNA follows: TGTGCCAGCAGGACAGCCGGGACAGGGGGCTTAGCTGGGGCCAACGCCCTGACTTTC. Its translation: CASRTAGTGGLAGANALTF.

This clonotype was recorded at least ten times. The chain links TRBV6-2 or TRBV6-3 to TRBJ2-2; 7 bases align to TRBD2. CDR1 and CDR2 (germline): MNHEY, SVGEGT. There are 15 residues in the CDR3. The V and J ends lost 9 bases and 0 bases, in that order; junction bases with no gene match: 7. CDR3 DNA sequence: TGTGCCAGTTGGGAGGGGAGCGCGAACACCGGGGAGCTGTTTTTT. This sequence encodes CASWEGSANTGELFF.

The chain joins TRBV4-1 to TRBJ1-4; no clear D gene. The V and J ends lost 1 base and 0 bases respectively, with 12 bases between them. The CDR3 has 17 amino acids. From germline, CDR1 is MGHRA and CDR2 YSYEKL. For the CDR3, the DNA is TGCGCCAGCAGCCAAGGGTTCCTTTATGCAACTAATGAAAAACTGTTTTTT. Amino acids: CASSQGFLYATNEKLFF.

This clonotype was counted many times. The V call is TRBV13, the J call TRBJ2-1; D possibly corresponds to TRBD2 (5 bases). Trimming stripped 4 bases from V and 2 bases from J, with 18 bases between. Per the germline V gene, CDR1 is PRHDT and CDR2 is FYEKMQ (reference sequence). The length of the CDR3 is 17 residues. The CDR3 protein is CASSSISSGGPYNEQFF. For the CDR3, the DNA is TGTGCCAGCAGCTCAATCTCAAGCGGCGGCCCCTACAATGAGCAGTTCTTC. Complete variable domain (other parts from reference TRBV13 and TRBJ2-1): AAGVIQSPRHLIKEKRETATLKCYPIPRHDTVYWYQQGPGQDPQFLISFYEKMQSDKGSIPDRFSAQQFSDYHSELNMSSLELGDSALYFCASSSISSGGPYNEQFFGPGTRLTVL.

In its sample, this clonotype was seen many times. V usage is TRBV12-5 and J usage is TRBJ2-1, with 8 bases lining up with TRBD2. V was pared by 7 bases and J by 8 bases, with 13 bases of the junction left unmatched. The CDR3 sequence is 15 residues long. CDR1 and CDR2 (germline): LGHNT, FRNRAP. DNA of the CDR3: TGTGCTAGTGACACTCTGGACGGGAGGGGCGATGAGCAGTTCTTC. It is translated as CASDTLDGRGDEQFF.

V is TRBV19 and J is TRBJ2-7, with 10 bases fitting TRBD2. V lost 1 base, J lost 5 bases, and 2 bases stayed unmatched. Germline V gene data show CDR1 as LNHDA and CDR2 as SQIVND (reference sequence). The CDR3 has 14 amino acids. The CDR3, as DNA: TGTGCCAGTAGTATAGCTAGCGGGAGCCACGAGCAGTACTTC. Translated, it gives CASSIASGSHEQYF.

CDR3 amino acids: CASSETRSFLNEQFF. The CDR3 DNA reads TGCGCCAGCAGCGAGACAAGGTCGTTTTTAAATGAGCAGTTCTTC. The V gene is TRBV10-1, the J gene TRBJ2-1; D gene uncertain. CDR3 length: 15 residues. The germline CDR1 and CDR2 sequences are WNHNN and SYGVQD (reference sequence). V gave up 6 bases and J gave up 7 bases, with 19 bases separating them.

This clonotype showed up just a few times. The V gene is TRBV13, the J gene TRBJ2-1; 10 nucleotides line up with TRBD2. In germline, CDR1 is PRHDT, CDR2 FYEKMQ (reference sequence). J lost 0 bases, V lost 0 bases, and 17 bases had no gene match. This CDR3 comprises 22 residues. Written as DNA, the CDR3 is TGTGCCAGCAGCTTAGGCATGAGGGCTAGCGGGAGTGACGGGGGCTCCTACAATGAGCAGTTCTTC. Protein: CASSLGMRASGSDGGSYNEQFF.